These 20 T cell receptor beta chains were sequenced from one sample in a study of T-cell memory formation after mild COVID-19. From the 5' RACE reads, TCRdb called clonotypes with MiXCR, one entry per CDR3 protein. This sample yields 400,000 to 500,000 distinct CDR3 sequences, of which approximately 24% are seen a single time; around 9% belongs to the top ten. The sample taken for sequencing was PBMCs or a T cell subset sorted from them (not recorded which). These receptor sequences come from an adult woman who had mild COVID-19 (a few samples of this study predate the infection). Cell type and time point are not known.

This clonotype was observed a handful of times. The V gene is TRBV12-3 or TRBV12-4, the J gene TRBJ1-5, with D perhaps matching TRBD1 (5 bases). Between the trimmed V and J ends, which lost 3 bases and 16 bases, there was a span of 16 bases. The CDR3 is 12 residues long. CDR3 DNA sequence: TGTGCCAGCAGTTTTGGGGACGCCCCAATCCATTTT. Translation: CASSFGDAPIHF.

This clonotype has a handful of counts. V gene TRBV2 combines with J gene TRBJ2-7; weak D call: TRBD2 (6 bases). Trimming pared 8 bases from V and 2 bases from J, leaving 13 bases between. Germline V gives CDR1 SNHLY, CDR2 FYNNEI. This CDR3 is built from 13 residues. The CDR3 coding sequence is TGTGCCAGCGGGGGACTTCTACCCTACGAGCAGTACTTC. Its protein product is CASGGLLPYEQYF.

This clonotype was counted between two and nine times. This chain uses TRBV30 with TRBJ1-1, with unresolved D. CDR1 GTSNPN and CDR2 SVGIG come from the germline V gene (reference sequence). The CDR3 has 13 amino acids. V was clipped by 0 bases and J by 7 bases, with 12 bases between them. The CDR3 reads CAWSVTGPSEAFF. DNA of the CDR3: TGTGCCTGGAGTGTTACCGGGCCCAGTGAAGCTTTCTTT.

For this clonotype: At one end, the junction sequence differs from germline, possibly due to a read error. The rearrangement links TRBV12-3 or TRBV12-4 to TRBJ2-2; D is perhaps TRBD1 (7 bases). The length of the CDR3 is 15 residues. CDR3 residues: CASSLAGGNTGEMFF. DNA of the CDR3: TGTGCCAGCAGTTTGGCAGGGGGGAACACCGGGGAGATGTTTTTT.

The chain combines TRBV12-3 or TRBV12-4 with TRBJ2-5, with D uncertain. The CDR3 runs to 14 residues. Trimming pared 5 bases from V and 2 bases from J, leaving 12 bases between. The CDR3 nucleotides read TGTGCCAGCAGTCCGCTCATAAGACAAGAGACCCAGTACTTC. The encoded protein is CASSPLIRQETQYF.

Only a few counts were recorded for this clonotype. The CDR3 is CASSRSGTGQSGELFF. CDR3 coding DNA: TGCGCCAGCAGCCGGTCCGGGACAGGGCAATCCGGGGAGCTGTTTTTT. The chain combines TRBV5-1 with TRBJ2-2; 9 positions agree with TRBD1. Trimming at V came to 4 bases and at J to 6 bases, leaving 10 bases not matched to a gene. The CDR3 is made up of 16 amino acids. Germline CDR1 and CDR2: SGHRS and YFSETQ.

This clonotype has a handful of counts. The chain is built from TRBV30 and TRBJ1-1; D remains unclear. This CDR3 has 14 residues. V shed 0 bases and J shed 6 bases, with 14 bases lying between them. Germline loops: CDR1 GTSNPN, CDR2 SVGIG (reference sequence). In DNA form, the CDR3 reads TGTGCCTGGAGTGTACTCGGCCCAGGATCTGAAGCTTTCTTT. Protein product: CAWSVLGPGSEAFF.

This clonotype was observed a handful of times. CDR3 coding DNA: TGTGCCAGCAGCTTCCGACTAGCGGGAATCGGCACCGGGGAGCTGTTTTTT. Its protein is CASSFRLAGIGTGELFF. This chain joins TRBV5-6 and TRBJ2-2; TRBD2 aligns across 11 bases. The germline V gene has CDR1 SGHDT and CDR2 YYEEEE. CDR3 length: 17 amino acids. Unmatched junction bases numbered 7, after V lost 2 bases and J lost 4 bases.

This clonotype was picked up many times. This chain uses TRBV27 with TRBJ2-2; 9 bases fit TRBD1. Trimming at V came to 5 bases and at J to 5 bases, leaving 6 bases not matched to a gene. The germline V gene encodes CDR1 MNHEY and CDR2 SMNVEV (reference sequence). The CDR3 consists of 15 residues. CDR3 nucleotide sequence: TGTGCCAGCAGTCTCGGGACAGGGAGAACCGGGGAGCTGTTTTTT. Its translation: CASSLGTGRTGELFF.

The sample holds a few counts of this clonotype. CDR3 nucleotides: TGCAGTGCTAGAGATTACGGCAGCGGGACTTCCTACGAGCAGTACTTC. It translates to CSARDYGSGTSYEQYF. J is TRBJ2-7 and V is TRBV20-1, with 7 bases lining up with TRBD2. Germline assignment: CDR1 DFQATT and CDR2 SNEGSKA (reference sequence). The CDR3 sequence is 16 residues long. With 0 bases clipped from V and 1 base from J, the junction kept 9 bases outside the gene matches.

To note about this clonotype: Compared with germline, one end of the junction differs, possibly owing to a read error. The chain recombines TRBV30 with TRBJ2-2, with a possible D match to TRBD2 (5 bases). Germline lookup yields CDR1 GTSNPN and CDR2 SVGIG (reference sequence). The CDR3 is 13 residues long. CDR3 protein: CAWRPQFTGELFF. The CDR3 DNA follows: TGTGCCTGGAGACCCCAGTTTACCGGGGAGCTCTTTTTT. Together with reference TRBV30 and TRBJ2-2, the CDR3 gives the full variable domain: SQTIHQWPATLVQPVGSPLSLECTVEGTSNPNLYWYRQAAGRGLQLLFYSVGIGQISSEVPQNLSASRPQDRQFILSSKKLLLSDSGFYLCAWRPQFTGELFFGEGSRLTVL.

The genes are TRBV2 and TRBJ1-1; no reliable D call. With 1 base removed from V and 1 base from J, the gap between germline ends came to 7 bases. The CDR3 spans 14 residues. Germline V gene sequence: CDR1 SNHLY, CDR2 FYNNEI. In DNA, the CDR3 is TGTGCCAGCAGTGAAGGGGCAGGGAACACTGAAGCTTTCTTT. Translation gives CASSEGAGNTEAFF. Complete variable domain (other parts from reference TRBV2 and TRBJ1-1): EPEVTQTPSHQVTQMGQEVILRCVPISNHLYFYWYRQILGQKVEFLVSFYNNEISEKSEIFDDQFSVERPDGSNFTLKIRSTKLEDSAMYFCASSEGAGNTEAFFGQGTRLTVV.

The rearrangement joins TRBV7-9 to TRBJ1-4, with D possibly TRBD1 on 5 matching bases. This CDR3 contains 15 residues. Per the germline V gene, CDR1 is SEHNR and CDR2 is FQNEAQ (reference sequence). Deletions cut 6 bases from V and 5 bases from J, with 16 bases between. CDR3 DNA: TGTGCCAGCAGGAAAGCCGGGACGGGAAATGAAAAACTGTTTTTT. It translates to CASRKAGTGNEKLFF. Full variable domain (outside the CDR3, taken from reference TRBV7-9 and TRBJ1-4): DTGVSQNPRHKITKRGQNVTFRCDPISEHNRLYWYRQTLGQGPEFLTYFQNEAQLEKSRLLSDRFSAERPKGSFSTLEIQRTEQGDSAMYLCASRKAGTGNEKLFFGSGTQLSVL.

V usage is TRBV19 and J usage is TRBJ1-2, with a weak D call TRBD1 (6 bases). Germline CDR1 LNHDA, CDR2 SQIVND (reference sequence). This CDR3 has 14 residues. V was pared by 6 bases and J by 0 bases, with 11 bases between. The CDR3 spells CASRQGSSNYGYTF. Here the CDR3 DNA reads TGTGCCAGTAGACAGGGCTCATCTAACTATGGCTACACCTTC.

A few counts support this clonotype. The genes are TRBV20-1 and TRBJ2-1, with 15 bases lining up with TRBD2. V dropped 3 bases and J dropped 3; count of bases not matched to a gene: 6. Germline CDR1 DFQATT, CDR2 SNEGSKA (reference sequence). The CDR3 has 17 residues. The CDR3 spells CSARGTSGRPFYNEQFF. The CDR3 region has the DNA TGCAGTGCTAGGGGGACTAGCGGGAGGCCGTTCTACAATGAGCAGTTCTTC.

The DNA of the CDR3 is TGCAGCGTTGCTTGGCTAGCTTCTTCGTACGAGCAGTACTTC. It yields the protein CSVAWLASSYEQYF. The chain combines TRBV29-1 with TRBJ2-7; D perhaps matches TRBD2 (5 bases). The CDR3 contains 14 residues. Germline CDR1 is SQVTM and CDR2 is ANQGSEA. V lost 4 bases and J lost 4, with 17 bases in between.

This clonotype was counted between two and nine times. The rearrangement links TRBV4-1 to TRBJ2-7, with D unclear. From germline, CDR1 is MGHRA and CDR2 YSYEKL. The V and J ends lost 0 bases and 1 base respectively, with 13 bases between them. This CDR3 has 16 residues. The DNA for the CDR3 is TGCGCCAGCAGCCAAGATCCGGGCCTAGGGTCCTACGAGCAGTACTTC. As protein: CASSQDPGLGSYEQYF.

The V call is TRBV2, the J call TRBJ2-7; tentatively, D is TRBD1 (6 bases). Germline assignment: CDR1 SNHLY and CDR2 FYNNEI. The CDR3 spans 16 residues. Trimming left V 3 bases short and J 2 bases short, with 17 bases between. CDR3 region: CASSDGDTIRTYEQYF. The CDR3, as DNA: TGTGCCAGCAGTGACGGGGACACCATACGAACCTACGAGCAGTACTTC.

The chain recombines TRBV2 with TRBJ2-7, with D unclear. Trimming removed 6 bases from V and 4 bases from J, with 7 bases in between. CDR3 length: 11 amino acids. In germline, CDR1 is SNHLY, CDR2 FYNNEI. As DNA, the CDR3 is TGTGCCAGCAGCGCCTTTTACGAGCAGTACTTC. Translating gives CASSAFYEQYF.

The V and J genes are TRBV5-6 and TRBJ2-5; D not resolved. CDR3 length: 15 residues. CDR1 and CDR2 (germline): SGHDT, YYEEEE. V dropped 2 bases and J dropped 2 bases, with 13 bases sitting between them. This chain's CDR3 is CASSFWVGIQETQYF. The CDR3 DNA reads as TGTGCCAGCAGCTTTTGGGTGGGGATACAAGAGACCCAGTACTTC.